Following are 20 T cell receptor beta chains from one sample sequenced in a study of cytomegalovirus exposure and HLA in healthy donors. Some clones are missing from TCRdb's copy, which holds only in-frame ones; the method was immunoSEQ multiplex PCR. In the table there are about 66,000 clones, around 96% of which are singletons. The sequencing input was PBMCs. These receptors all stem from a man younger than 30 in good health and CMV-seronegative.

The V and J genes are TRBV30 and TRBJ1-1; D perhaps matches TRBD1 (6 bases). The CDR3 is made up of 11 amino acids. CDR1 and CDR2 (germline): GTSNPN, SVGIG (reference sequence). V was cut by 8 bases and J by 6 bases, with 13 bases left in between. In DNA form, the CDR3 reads TGTGCCGGGGAACAGGGCCCTGAAGCTTTCTTT. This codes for CAGEQGPEAFF.

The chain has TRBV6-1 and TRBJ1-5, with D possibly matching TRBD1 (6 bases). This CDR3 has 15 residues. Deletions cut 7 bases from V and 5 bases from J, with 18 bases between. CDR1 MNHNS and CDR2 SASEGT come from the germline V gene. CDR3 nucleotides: TGTGCCAGCAAAGGGGAAGGACAGAGCTATCAGCCCCAGCATTTT. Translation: CASKGEGQSYQPQHF.

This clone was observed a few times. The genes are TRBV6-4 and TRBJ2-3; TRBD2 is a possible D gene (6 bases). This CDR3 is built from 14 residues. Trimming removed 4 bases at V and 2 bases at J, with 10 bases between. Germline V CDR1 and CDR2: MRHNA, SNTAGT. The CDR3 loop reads CASSVGRDTDTQYF. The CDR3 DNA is TGTGCCAGCAGTGTAGGGCGGGACACAGATACGCAGTATTTT.

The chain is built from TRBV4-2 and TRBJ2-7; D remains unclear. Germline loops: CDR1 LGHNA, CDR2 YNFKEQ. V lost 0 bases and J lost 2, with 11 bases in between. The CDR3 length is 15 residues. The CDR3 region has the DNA TGTGCCAGCAGCCAAGAATTTGGGCCACCCTACGAGCAGTACTTC. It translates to CASSQEFGPPYEQYF.

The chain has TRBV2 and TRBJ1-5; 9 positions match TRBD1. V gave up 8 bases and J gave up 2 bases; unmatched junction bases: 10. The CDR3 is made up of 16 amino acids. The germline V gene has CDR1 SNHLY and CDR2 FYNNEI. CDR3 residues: CASGSRTGEGNQPQHF. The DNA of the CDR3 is TGTGCCAGCGGGAGCCGGACAGGGGAGGGCAATCAGCCCCAGCATTTT.

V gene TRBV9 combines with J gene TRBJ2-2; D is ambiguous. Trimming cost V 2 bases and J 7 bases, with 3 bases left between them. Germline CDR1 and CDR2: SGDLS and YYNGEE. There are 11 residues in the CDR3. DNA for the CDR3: TGTGCCAGCAGCGTCGGCGGGGAGCTGTTTTTT. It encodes CASSVGGELFF.

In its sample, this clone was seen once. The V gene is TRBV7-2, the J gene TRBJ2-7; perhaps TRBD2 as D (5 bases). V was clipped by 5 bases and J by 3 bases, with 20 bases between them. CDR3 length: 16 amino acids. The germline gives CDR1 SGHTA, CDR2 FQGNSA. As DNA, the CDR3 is TGTGCCAGCAGCCACAACGGCGGGCTGCTTAACTACGAGCAGTACTTC. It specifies CASSHNGGLLNYEQYF. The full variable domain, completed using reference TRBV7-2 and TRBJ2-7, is GAGVSQSPSNKVTEKGKDVELRCDPISGHTALYWYRQSLGQGLEFLIYFQGNSAPDKSGLPSDRFSAERTGGSVSTLTIQRTQQEDSAVYLCASSHNGGLLNYEQYFGPGTRLTVT.

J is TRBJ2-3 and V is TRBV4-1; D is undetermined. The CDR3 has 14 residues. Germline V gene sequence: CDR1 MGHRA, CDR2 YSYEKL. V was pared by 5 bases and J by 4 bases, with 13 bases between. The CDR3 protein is CASSYGTVPDTQYF. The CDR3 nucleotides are TGCGCCAGCAGCTACGGCACAGTACCAGATACGCAGTATTTT.

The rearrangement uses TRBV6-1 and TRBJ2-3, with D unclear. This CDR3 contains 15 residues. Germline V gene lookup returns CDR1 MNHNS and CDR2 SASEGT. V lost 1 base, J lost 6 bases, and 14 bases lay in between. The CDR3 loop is CASSEEYLFGDTQYF. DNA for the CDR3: TGTGCCAGCAGTGAAGAATACCTGTTTGGCGATACGCAGTATTTT.

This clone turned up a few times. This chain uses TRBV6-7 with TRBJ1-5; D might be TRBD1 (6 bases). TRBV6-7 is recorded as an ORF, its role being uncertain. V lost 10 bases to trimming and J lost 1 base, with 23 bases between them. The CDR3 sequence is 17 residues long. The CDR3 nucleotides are TGTGCCACCCAAAGGAGGGGGGGAGACAACAGCAATCAGCCCCAGCATTTT. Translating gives CATQRRGGDNSNQPQHF.

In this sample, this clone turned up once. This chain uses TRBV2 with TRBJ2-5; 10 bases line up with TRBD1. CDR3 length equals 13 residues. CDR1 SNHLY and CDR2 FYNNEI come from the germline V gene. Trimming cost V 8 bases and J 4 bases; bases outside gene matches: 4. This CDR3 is CASGRQGAETQYF. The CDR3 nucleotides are TGTGCCAGCGGGCGACAGGGGGCAGAGACCCAGTACTTC.

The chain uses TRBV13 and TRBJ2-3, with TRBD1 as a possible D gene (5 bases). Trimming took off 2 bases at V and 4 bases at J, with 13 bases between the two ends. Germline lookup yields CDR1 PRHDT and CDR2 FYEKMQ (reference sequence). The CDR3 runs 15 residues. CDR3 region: CASSLWTPVPDTQYF. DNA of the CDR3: TGTGCCAGCAGCTTATGGACACCTGTACCAGATACGCAGTATTTT.

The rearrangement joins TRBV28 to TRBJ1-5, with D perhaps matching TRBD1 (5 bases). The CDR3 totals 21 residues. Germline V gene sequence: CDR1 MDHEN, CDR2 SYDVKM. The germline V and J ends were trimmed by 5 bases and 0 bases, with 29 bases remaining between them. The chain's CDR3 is CASSSLRFQQGNKGSNQPQHF. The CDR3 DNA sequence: TGTGCCAGCAGTAGTTTGCGATTTCAGCAGGGAAACAAAGGTAGCAATCAGCCCCAGCATTTT.

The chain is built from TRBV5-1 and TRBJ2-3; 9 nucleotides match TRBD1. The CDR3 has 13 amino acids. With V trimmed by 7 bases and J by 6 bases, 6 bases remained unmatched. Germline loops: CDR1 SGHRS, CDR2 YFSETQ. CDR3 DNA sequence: TGCGCCAGCCGGACAGGGGCCGAGGATACGCAGTATTTT. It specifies CASRTGAEDTQYF. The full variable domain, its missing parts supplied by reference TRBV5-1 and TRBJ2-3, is KAGVTQTPRYLIKTRGQQVTLSCSPISGHRSVSWYQQTPGQGLQFLFEYFSETQRNKGNFPGRFSGRQFSNSRSEMNVSTLELGDSALYLCASRTGAEDTQYFGPGTRLTVL.

CDR3 coding DNA: TGCGCCAGCAGCTGGGAGGAAGGGGCGGATGGCTACACCTTC. Translation: CASSWEEGADGYTF. The chain employs TRBV5-1 and TRBJ1-2; a possible D gene is TRBD1 (5 bases). Trimming shortened V by 3 bases and J by 6 bases, and 15 bases separated the two germline ends. Germline V gives CDR1 SGHRS, CDR2 YFSETQ. The CDR3 is 14 residues long.

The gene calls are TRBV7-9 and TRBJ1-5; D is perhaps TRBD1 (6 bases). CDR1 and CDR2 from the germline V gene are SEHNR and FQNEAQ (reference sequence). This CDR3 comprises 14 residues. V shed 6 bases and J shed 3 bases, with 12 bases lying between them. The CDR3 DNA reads TGTGCCAGCAGTGACAGGTCCAACAATCAGCCCCAGCATTTT. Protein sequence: CASSDRSNNQPQHF.

This CDR3 is CASSESDKGAGYTF. In DNA, the CDR3 is TGTGCCAGCAGCGAATCCGACAAAGGGGCTGGCTACACCTTC. J is TRBJ1-2 and V is TRBV7-9; a weak D match, TRBD1 (5 bases). Germline V lookup: CDR1 SEHNR, CDR2 FQNEAQ (reference sequence). The CDR3 has 14 residues. V shed 5 bases and J shed 7 bases, with 17 bases lying between them. Full variable domain (remainder filled in from reference TRBV7-9 and TRBJ1-2): DTGVSQNPRHKITKRGQNVTFRCDPISEHNRLYWYRQTLGQGPEFLTYFQNEAQLEKSRLLSDRFSAERPKGSFSTLEIQRTEQGDSAMYLCASSESDKGAGYTFGSGTRLTVV.

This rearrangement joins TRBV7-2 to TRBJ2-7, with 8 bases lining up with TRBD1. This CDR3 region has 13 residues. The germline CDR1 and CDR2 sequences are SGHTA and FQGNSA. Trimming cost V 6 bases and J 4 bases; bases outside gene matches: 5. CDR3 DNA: TGTGCCAGCAGGTATCAGGGGGCTTACGAGCAGTACTTC. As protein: CASRYQGAYEQYF.

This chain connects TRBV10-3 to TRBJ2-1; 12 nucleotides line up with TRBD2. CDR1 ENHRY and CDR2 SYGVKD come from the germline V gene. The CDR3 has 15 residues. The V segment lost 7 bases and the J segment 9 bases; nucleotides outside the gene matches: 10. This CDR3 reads CAIIPGTSGSSEQFF. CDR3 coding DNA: TGTGCCATCATTCCCGGGACTAGCGGGTCTAGTGAGCAGTTCTTC.

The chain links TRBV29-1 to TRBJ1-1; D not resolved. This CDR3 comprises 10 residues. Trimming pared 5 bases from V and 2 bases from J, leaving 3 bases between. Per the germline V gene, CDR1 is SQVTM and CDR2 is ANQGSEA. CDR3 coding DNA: TGCAGCGTTCTTAACACTGAAGCTTTCTTT. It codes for CSVLNTEAFF.